The TCR beta chain described here comes from a study of T cell responses to AZD1222 COVID-19 vaccine. Profiled with immunoSEQ multiplex PCR; TCRdb holds only in-frame clones, not every one. The sample has 150,000 or so clones, approximately 78% seen once. This clone was counted only a few times. There are 13 residues in the CDR3. Unmatched junction bases numbered 7, after V lost 5 bases and J lost 8 bases. The specimen comprised peripheral blood, sampled on day 0 of MenACWY control vaccination. The V call is TRBV12-3 or TRBV12-4, the J call TRBJ2-3, with TRBD2 matching over 7 bases. The sequence was obtained from an adult in good health. In nucleotides, the CDR3 is TGTGCCAGCAGTATTACGGGGGGAGGTACGCAGTATTTT. Translating it yields CASSITGGGTQYF.